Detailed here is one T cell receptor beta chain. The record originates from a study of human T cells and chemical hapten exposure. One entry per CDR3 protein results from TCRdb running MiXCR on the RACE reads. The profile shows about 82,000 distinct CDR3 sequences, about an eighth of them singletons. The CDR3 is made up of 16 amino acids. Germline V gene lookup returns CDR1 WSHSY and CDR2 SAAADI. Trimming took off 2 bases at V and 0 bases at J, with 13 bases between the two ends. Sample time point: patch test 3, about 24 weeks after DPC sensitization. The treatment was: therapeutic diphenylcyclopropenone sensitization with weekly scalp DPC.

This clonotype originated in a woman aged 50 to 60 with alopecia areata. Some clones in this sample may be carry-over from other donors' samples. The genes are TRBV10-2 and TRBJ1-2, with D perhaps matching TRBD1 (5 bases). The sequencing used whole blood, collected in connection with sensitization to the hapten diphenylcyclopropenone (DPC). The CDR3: CASSEDRGTANYGYTF. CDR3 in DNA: TGCGCCAGCAGTGAGGATAGGGGCACTGCTAACTATGGCTACACCTTC.